This T cell receptor (beta chain) was profiled in a study of T cells in Graves' hyperthyroidism and ophthalmopathy. Amplification yielded TCR beta CDR3 regions, with RNA transcripts as the source. Carried out on the TCR CDR3, a first-round RT-PCR used the HTBI primer set. One entry per CDR3 protein results from TCRdb running MiXCR on the multiplex PCR reads. Among roughly 400,000 distinct CDR3 sequences listed, about 15% were seen once. Trimming took off 6 bases at V and 2 bases at J, with 8 bases between the two ends. The germline V gene has CDR1 MGHDK and CDR2 SYGVNS. The CDR3 loop spans 13 amino acids.

This chain joins TRBV25-1 and TRBJ2-1, with D possibly matching TRBD2 (5 bases). Sequencing was done on a sample of blood. The source of this sequence is a woman younger than 35 with Graves' hyperthyroidism that later progressed to Graves' ophthalmopathy. The CDR3 nucleotides are TGTGCCAGCAGCCCCGGGACCTACAATGAGCAGTTCTTC. Protein: CASSPGTYNEQFF.